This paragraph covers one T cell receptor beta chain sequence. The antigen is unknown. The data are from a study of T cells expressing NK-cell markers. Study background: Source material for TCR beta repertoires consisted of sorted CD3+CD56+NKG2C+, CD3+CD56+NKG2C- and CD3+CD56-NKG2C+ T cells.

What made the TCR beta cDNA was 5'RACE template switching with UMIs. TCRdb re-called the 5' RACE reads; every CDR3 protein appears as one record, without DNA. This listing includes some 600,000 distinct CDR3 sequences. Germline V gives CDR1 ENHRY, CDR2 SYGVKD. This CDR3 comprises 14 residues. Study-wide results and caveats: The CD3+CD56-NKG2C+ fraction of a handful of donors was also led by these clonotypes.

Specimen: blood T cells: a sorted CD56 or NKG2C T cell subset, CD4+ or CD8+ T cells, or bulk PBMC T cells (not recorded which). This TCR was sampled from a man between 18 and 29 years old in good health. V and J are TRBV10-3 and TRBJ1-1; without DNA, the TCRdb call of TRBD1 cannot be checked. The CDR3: CANSGTGRSAEAFF.